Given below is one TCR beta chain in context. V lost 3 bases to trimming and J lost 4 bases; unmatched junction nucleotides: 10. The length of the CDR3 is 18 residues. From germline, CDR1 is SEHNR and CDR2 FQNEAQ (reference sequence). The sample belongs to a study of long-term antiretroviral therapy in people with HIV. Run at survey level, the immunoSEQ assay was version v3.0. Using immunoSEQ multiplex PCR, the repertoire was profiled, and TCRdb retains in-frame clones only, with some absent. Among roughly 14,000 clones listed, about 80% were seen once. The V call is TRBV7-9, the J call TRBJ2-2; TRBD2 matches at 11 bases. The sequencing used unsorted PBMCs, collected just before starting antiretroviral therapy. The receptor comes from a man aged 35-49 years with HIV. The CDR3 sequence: CASSFIVLAGGVTGELFF. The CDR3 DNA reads TGTGCCAGCAGCTTTATTGTCCTAGCGGGGGGCGTCACCGGGGAGCTGTTTTTT.